The 25 T cell receptor beta chains below all came from one sample that was sequenced in a study of ipilimumab plus nivolumab after autologous stem cell transplantation. Here immunoSEQ multiplex PCR was the method, and the copy in TCRdb shows in-frame clones only, minus some. In the table there are fewer than 95,000 clones, more than 80% of which are singletons. The specimen comprised PBMCs, sampled in a trial of ipilimumab plus nivolumab as post-transplant consolidation. These receptors originate from a male donor with diffuse large B-cell lymphoma.

This chain joins TRBV11-3 and TRBJ1-1; 7 bases map to TRBD1. Trimming removed 5 bases from V and 1 base from J; junction bases left unmatched: 1. CDR1 and CDR2 from the germline V gene are SGHNT and YENEEA. The CDR3 totals 13 residues. This chain's CDR3 is CASSRQGNTEAFF. The CDR3 nucleotides are TGTGCCAGCAGCCGACAGGGGAACACTGAAGCTTTCTTT. Supplemented by reference TRBV11-3 and TRBJ1-1, the full variable domain reads EAGVVQSPRYKIIEKKQPVAFWCNPISGHNTLYWYLQNLGQGPELLIRYENEEAVDDSQLPKDRFSAERLKGVDSTLKIQPAELGDSAVYLCASSRQGNTEAFFGQGTRLTVV.

This clone is a singleton in its sample. The V gene is TRBV6-1, the J gene TRBJ1-1; D perhaps matches TRBD1 (5 bases). Germline lookup yields CDR1 MNHNS and CDR2 SASEGT. The V end was cut by 7 bases, the J end by 0 bases, with 9 bases between. The CDR3 is made up of 13 amino acids. The CDR3 loop reads CASNPTVNTEAFF. In DNA form, the CDR3 reads TGTGCCAGCAACCCGACAGTGAACACTGAAGCTTTCTTT.

With regard to this clone: The same CDR3 also results from other DNA sequences found in this sample. The CDR3 reads CASSPGNEKLFF. CDR3 DNA: TGTGCCAGCTCACCAGGGAATGAAAAACTGTTTTTT. V gene TRBV18 combines with J gene TRBJ1-4; D not resolved. This CDR3 spans 12 amino acids. Germline V CDR1 and CDR2: KGHSH, LQKENI. Between the trimmed V and J ends, which lost 2 bases and 5 bases, there was a span of 3 bases.

The genes are TRBV5-1 and TRBJ1-3; TRBD1 is a possible D gene (5 bases). CDR3 length equals 16 residues. Per germline, CDR1 SGHRS and CDR2 YFSETQ. Trimming cost V 6 bases and J 0 bases, with 16 bases left between them. The CDR3, as DNA: TGCGCCAGCACCAAGACTGGGACTGTCTCTGGAAACACCATATATTTT. Encoded protein: CASTKTGTVSGNTIYF.

The chain couples TRBV19 to TRBJ1-2, with D unclear. Trimming left V 2 bases short and J 8 bases short, with 9 bases between. There are 12 residues in the CDR3. CDR1 LNHDA and CDR2 SQIVND come from the germline V gene (reference sequence). The CDR3 DNA is TGTGCCAGTAGTATAATGAGAGGGGGCTACACCTTC. Amino acid sequence: CASSIMRGGYTF.

This clone was seen a few times. J is TRBJ2-7 and V is TRBV18; 8 positions agree with TRBD1. V gave up 6 bases and J gave up 2 bases; unmatched junction bases: 6. The CDR3 has 14 residues. Germline values: CDR1 KGHSH, CDR2 LQKENI. The CDR3 sequence: CASSLRTGPYEQYF. For the CDR3, the DNA is TGTGCCAGCTCCCTAAGGACAGGGCCCTACGAGCAGTACTTC.

This rearrangement joins TRBV6-5 to TRBJ2-7; TRBD1 matches 8 bases. From germline, CDR1 is MNHEY and CDR2 SVGAGI. With 4 bases clipped from V and 5 bases from J, the junction kept 4 bases outside the gene matches. The CDR3 runs 13 residues. CDR3 sequence (DNA): TGTGCCAGCAGTTTCCAGGGGGCTCACGAGCAGTACTTC. This gives the protein CASSFQGAHEQYF.

This clone occurred once. The V gene is TRBV30, the J gene TRBJ2-7; D is ambiguous. Germline CDR1 reads GTSNPN; CDR2 reads SVGIG (reference sequence). V lost 0 bases and J lost 3, with 3 bases in between. The CDR3 contains 11 residues. Here the CDR3 reads CAWSVGYEQYF. Written as DNA, the CDR3 is TGTGCCTGGAGTGTAGGCTACGAGCAGTACTTC.

The V gene is TRBV9, the J gene TRBJ1-2; 7 nucleotides align to TRBD1. The germline V gene has CDR1 SGDLS and CDR2 YYNGEE. V dropped 2 bases and J dropped 1; count of bases not matched to a gene: 5. There are 15 residues in the CDR3. The CDR3 protein is CASSVGTESNYGYTF. DNA for the CDR3: TGTGCCAGCAGCGTCGGGACAGAAAGTAACTATGGCTACACCTTC.

The V and J genes are TRBV7-9 and TRBJ2-5; D is tentatively TRBD1 or TRBD2 (5 bases each). This CDR3 spans 14 amino acids. Trimming took 5 bases from V and 7 from J, leaving 17 bases between them. The germline gives CDR1 SEHNR, CDR2 FQNEAQ (reference sequence). CDR3 bases: TGTGCCAGCAGCCCAGGGACCGCGATTGGGACCCAGTACTTC. Protein sequence: CASSPGTAIGTQYF. The full variable domain, rest sourced from reference TRBV7-9 and TRBJ2-5, is DTGVSQNPRHKITKRGQNVTFRCDPISEHNRLYWYRQTLGQGPEFLTYFQNEAQLEKSRLLSDRFSAERPKGSFSTLEIQRTEQGDSAMYLCASSPGTAIGTQYFGPGTRLLVL.

The rearrangement uses TRBV5-1 and TRBJ2-1; TRBD2 matches 9 bases. Trimming took 4 bases from V and 7 from J; bases not matched to a gene: 12. In germline, CDR1 is SGHRS, CDR2 YFSETQ. The CDR3 loop spans 16 amino acids. CDR3 DNA: TGCGCCAGCAGCCCACCGGGGGCTAGCGGGGTAAATGAGCAGTTCTTC. Its translation: CASSPPGASGVNEQFF.

This chain links TRBV7-2 with TRBJ2-3; weak D call: TRBD2 (6 bases). Germline V gives CDR1 SGHTA, CDR2 FQGNSA. The CDR3 has 15 amino acids. V was pared by 1 base and J by 2 bases, with 10 bases between. The CDR3 DNA reads as TGTGCCAGCAGCTTAGGCGTAGCGGTCACAGATACGCAGTATTTT. This translates into CASSLGVAVTDTQYF.

The chain has TRBV7-9 and TRBJ1-2; D possibly corresponds to TRBD1 (6 bases). V was cut by 5 bases and J by 7 bases, with 11 bases left in between. This CDR3 has 12 residues. CDR1 is SEHNR, CDR2 FQNEAQ, per germline (reference sequence). As DNA, the CDR3 is TGTGCCAGCAGCCGGACAGAGACTGGCTACACCTTC. It yields the protein CASSRTETGYTF.

This chain joins TRBV10-3 and TRBJ1-2, with 9 bases fitting TRBD1. Germline assignment: CDR1 ENHRY and CDR2 SYGVKD. The CDR3 is 14 residues long. Trimming took 6 bases from V and 2 from J; bases not matched to a gene: 4. The CDR3 sequence is CAISRDRANYGYTF. The CDR3 DNA is TGTGCCATCAGCCGGGACAGGGCCAACTATGGCTACACCTTC.

This clone was found once. This chain connects TRBV4-1 to TRBJ2-7, with D maybe TRBD2 (6 bases). Germline CDR1 is MGHRA and CDR2 is YSYEKL. This CDR3 contains 16 residues. V lost 0 bases, J lost 2 bases, and 14 bases lay in between. The CDR3 nucleotides read TGCGCCAGCAGCCAAGATTCGGTGGAGGGAGCCTACGAGCAGTACTTC. It specifies CASSQDSVEGAYEQYF.

The rearrangement joins TRBV14 to TRBJ1-2; a possible D gene is TRBD1 (5 bases). Germline values: CDR1 SGHDN, CDR2 FVKESK. Trimming left V 1 base short and J 6 bases short, with 12 bases between. This CDR3 is built from 14 residues. CDR3 amino acids: CASSQGDSPNGYTF. The CDR3 DNA reads as TGTGCCAGCAGCCAAGGTGACAGTCCTAATGGCTACACCTTC.

The V gene is TRBV6-5, the J gene TRBJ1-3; D not resolved. V was trimmed by 4 bases and J by 4 bases, leaving 11 bases between them. In germline, CDR1 is MNHEY, CDR2 SVGAGI. CDR3 size: 14 residues. The CDR3 here is CASSSSRRGNTIYF. For the CDR3, the DNA is TGTGCCAGCAGTTCCTCGCGAAGGGGAAACACCATATATTTT.

This chain's CDR3 is CASSPEANYGYTF. The CDR3 bases are TGTGCCAGCTCACCAGAAGCTAACTATGGCTACACCTTC. This chain uses TRBV18 with TRBJ1-2; D gene uncertain. CDR3 length equals 13 residues. CDR1 and CDR2 (germline): KGHSH, LQKENI. V was trimmed by 2 bases and J by 0 bases, leaving 4 bases between them.

The chain uses TRBV2 and TRBJ1-4; 9 nucleotides line up with TRBD1. Germline V CDR1 and CDR2: SNHLY, FYNNEI. The junction had 9 bases not matched to a gene; V was cut back by 4 bases and J by 6 bases. CDR3 length: 16 amino acids. CDR3 amino acids: CASSAQGANEYEKLFF. Written as DNA, the CDR3 is TGTGCCAGCAGTGCACAGGGGGCAAATGAGTATGAAAAACTGTTTTTT.

The CDR3 here is CASSKPGEGSGYTF. CDR3 sequence (DNA): TGCGCCAGCAGTAAACCCGGGGAAGGCAGTGGCTACACCTTC. The chain couples TRBV10-2 to TRBJ1-2; D not certain. Looked up from germline, CDR1 is WSHSY and CDR2 is SAAADI. V was trimmed by 5 bases and J by 7 bases, leaving 17 bases between them. CDR3 size: 14 residues.

The J gene is TRBJ2-7, the V gene TRBV7-7; 9 bases fit TRBD1. Germline CDR1 reads SSHAT; CDR2 reads FNYEAQ (reference sequence). CDR3 length equals 18 residues. The J segment lost 6 bases and the V segment lost 3 bases, leaving 18 bases of the junction unmatched. CDR3: CASSFRPRPGQGLGEQYF. The CDR3 bases are TGTGCCAGCAGCTTTCGGCCCCGCCCAGGACAGGGGTTAGGCGAGCAGTACTTC.

The chain carries TRBV5-1 and TRBJ1-4; the match to TRBD1 covers 7 bases. The germline CDR1 and CDR2 sequences are SGHRS and YFSETQ. V was clipped by 2 bases and J by 5 bases; unmatched bases: 6. The CDR3 sequence is 15 residues long. CDR3 residues: CASSFEGQFNEKLFF. CDR3 bases: TGCGCCAGCAGCTTTGAGGGACAGTTCAATGAAAAACTGTTTTTT.

The chain is built from TRBV10-3 and TRBJ2-3, with 8 bases fitting TRBD1. V lost 7 bases, J lost 3 bases, and 12 bases stayed unmatched. The CDR3 contains 16 residues. Germline CDR1 is ENHRY and CDR2 is SYGVKD. The CDR3 protein is CAIKGQGAQRTDTQYF. As DNA, the CDR3 is TGTGCCATCAAGGGCCAGGGGGCGCAAAGAACAGATACGCAGTATTTT.

The V gene is TRBV6-1, the J gene TRBJ1-2, with a weak D call TRBD1 (5 bases). There are 17 residues in the CDR3. The germline CDR1 and CDR2 sequences are MNHNS and SASEGT. The V end lost 2 bases, the J end lost 4 bases, and 20 bases lay between the germline ends. The CDR3, as DNA: TGTGCCAGCAGTGAATCTAGGGGTACCGGGTTGTTCTATGGCTACACCTTC. Encoded protein: CASSESRGTGLFYGYTF.

This chain joins TRBV6-4 and TRBJ2-3; possibly TRBD1 for D (5 bases). The CDR3 runs 15 residues. Per germline, CDR1 MRHNA and CDR2 SNTAGT. With 8 bases removed from V and 0 bases from J, the gap between germline ends came to 15 bases. The CDR3 region is CASYPTVTSTDTQYF. CDR3 coding DNA: TGTGCCAGCTACCCGACAGTAACAAGCACAGATACGCAGTATTTT.